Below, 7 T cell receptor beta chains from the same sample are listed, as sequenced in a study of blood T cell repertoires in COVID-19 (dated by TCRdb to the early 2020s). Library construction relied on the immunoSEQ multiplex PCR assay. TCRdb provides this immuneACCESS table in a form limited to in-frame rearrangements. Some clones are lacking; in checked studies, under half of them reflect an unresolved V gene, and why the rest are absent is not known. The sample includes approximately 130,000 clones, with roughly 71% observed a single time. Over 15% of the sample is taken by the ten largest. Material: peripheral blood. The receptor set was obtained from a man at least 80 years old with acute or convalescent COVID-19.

CDR3 loop: CASSITGQETQYF. As DNA, the CDR3 is TGTGCCAGTAGTATAACAGGACAAGAGACCCAGTACTTC. V gene TRBV19 combines with J gene TRBJ2-5; D possibly corresponds to TRBD1 (5 bases). The CDR3 contains 13 residues. The V gene's germline CDR1 is LNHDA and CDR2 SQIVND (reference sequence). V was cut by 2 bases and J by 2 bases, with 6 bases left in between. The complete variable domain, with remaining parts taken from reference TRBV19 and TRBJ2-5, reads DGGITQSPKYLFRKEGQNVTLSCEQNLNHDAMYWYRQDPGQGLRLIYYSQIVNDFQKGDIAEGYSVSREKKESFPLTVTSAQKNPTAFYLCASSITGQETQYFGPGTRLLVL.

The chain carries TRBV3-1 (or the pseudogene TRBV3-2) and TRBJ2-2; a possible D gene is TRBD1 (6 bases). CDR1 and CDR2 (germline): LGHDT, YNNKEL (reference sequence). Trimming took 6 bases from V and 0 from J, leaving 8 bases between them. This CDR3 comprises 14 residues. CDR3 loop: CASRQGTNTGELFF. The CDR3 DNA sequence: TGTGCCAGCAGACAGGGTACGAACACCGGGGAGCTGTTTTTT.

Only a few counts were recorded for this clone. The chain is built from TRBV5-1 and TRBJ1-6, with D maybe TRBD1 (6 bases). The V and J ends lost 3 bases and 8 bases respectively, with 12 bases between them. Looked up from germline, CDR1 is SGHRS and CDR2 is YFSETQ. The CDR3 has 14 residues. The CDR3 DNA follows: TGCGCCAGCAGCTCCACAGGGATCGATTCACCCCTCCACTTT. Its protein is CASSSTGIDSPLHF. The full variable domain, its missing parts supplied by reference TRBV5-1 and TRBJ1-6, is KAGVTQTPRYLIKTRGQQVTLSCSPISGHRSVSWYQQTPGQGLQFLFEYFSETQRNKGNFPGRFSGRQFSNSRSEMNVSTLELGDSALYLCASSSTGIDSPLHFGNGTRLTVT.

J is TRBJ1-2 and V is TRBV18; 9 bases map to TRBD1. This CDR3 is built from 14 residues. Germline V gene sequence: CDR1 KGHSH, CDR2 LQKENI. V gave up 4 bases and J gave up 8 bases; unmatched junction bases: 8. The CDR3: CASSQGQGKGGYTF. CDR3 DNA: TGTGCCAGCTCACAGGGACAGGGAAAGGGAGGCTACACCTTC.

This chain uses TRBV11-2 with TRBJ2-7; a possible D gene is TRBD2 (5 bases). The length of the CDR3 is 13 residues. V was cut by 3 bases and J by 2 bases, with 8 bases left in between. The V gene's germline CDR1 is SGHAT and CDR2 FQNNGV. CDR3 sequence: CASSFGLTYEQYF. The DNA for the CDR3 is TGTGCCAGCAGCTTCGGACTGACCTACGAGCAGTACTTC.

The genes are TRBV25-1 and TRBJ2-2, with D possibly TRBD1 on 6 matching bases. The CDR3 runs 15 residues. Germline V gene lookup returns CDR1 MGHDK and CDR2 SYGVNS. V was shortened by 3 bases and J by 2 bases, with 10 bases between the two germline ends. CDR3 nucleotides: TGTGCCAGCAGTGATCCGGGACACAACACCGGGGAGCTGTTTTTT. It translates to CASSDPGHNTGELFF.

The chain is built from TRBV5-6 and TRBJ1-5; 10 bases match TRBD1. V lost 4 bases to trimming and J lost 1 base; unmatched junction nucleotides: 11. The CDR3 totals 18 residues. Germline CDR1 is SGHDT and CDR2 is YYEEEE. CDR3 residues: CASSRRDRGFLSNQPQHF. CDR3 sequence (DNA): TGTGCCAGCAGCCGCCGGGACAGGGGATTCCTCAGCAATCAGCCCCAGCATTTT.